This T cell receptor beta chain came from a study of PD-1 blockade in classical Hodgkin lymphoma. The CDR3 covers 9 residues. V lost 7 bases and J 11 bases, leaving 8 bases between the germline ends. CDR1 and CDR2 (germline): SEHNR, FQNEAQ (reference sequence). Each of the patients experienced relapse following autologous stem cell transplantation, and their brentuximab vedotin exposure differed. Negative selection with magnetic separation was used to purify CD4+ T cells from thawed PBMCs. TCRdb's table, derived via immunoSEQ multiplex PCR, lists solely in-frame clones and lacks some. The sample records about 3,800 clones, about 91% being singletons.

Sequences were derived from CD4+ T cells from blood, sampled at baseline. The chain joins TRBV7-9 to TRBJ1-1, with TRBD1 as a possible D gene (5 bases). This sequence was found in a human donor with classical Hodgkin lymphoma. The DNA for the CDR3 is TGTGCCAGCAAAGGGGTGGCTTTCTTT. Translating gives CASKGVAFF.